A single TCR beta chain is shown here with its context. TCRdb recomputed calls from the 5' RACE reads with MiXCR, one row per CDR3 protein. Here the sample spans 200,000 or so distinct CDR3 sequences, 16% being singletons. This sample is drawn from a study of T-cell memory formation after mild COVID-19. Study-level background: TCR clusters were largely donor specific.

Sequencing was carried out using PBMCs or a T cell subset sorted from them (not recorded which). The source of this sequence is an adult woman who had mild COVID-19 (a few samples of this study predate the infection). Cell type and time point are not known.

Here the CDR3 reads CASQSPGVREKLFF. In nucleotides, the CDR3 is TGTGCCAGTCAGTCCCCAGGGGTTCGGGAAAAACTGTTTTTT. The chain joins TRBV7-2 to TRBJ1-4; D is possibly TRBD1 (6 bases). The CDR3 length is 14 residues. Germline CDR1 reads SGHTA; CDR2 reads FQGNSA. Trimming cost V 9 bases and J 8 bases, with 19 bases left between them.